This T cell receptor (beta chain) was documented in a study of chemoradiotherapy in HPV16-positive cancers. Findings and limits, study-wide: Only a couple of HPV16-positive patients supplied the functional HPV-specificity definition. During treatment, candidate HPV-specific clones and E7-related motifs expanded in tumor.

For this clone: Its target is unknown.

Germline trimming cut 0 bases from V and 6 bases from J; bases unmatched to any gene: 6. There are 16 residues in the CDR3. Germline V lookup: CDR1 SQVTM, CDR2 ANQGSEA. Clones were sequenced by immunoSEQ multiplex PCR, and TCRdb holds only the in-frame ones, with some missing. The table records 3,200 or so clones, 80% to 95% of them present only once. Repeated repertoire sampling spanned the course of chemoradiotherapy. This specimen consisted of tumor tissue, obtained from a patient who underwent chemoradiotherapy. This receptor was obtained from a human donor with HPV-associated anogenital cancer. V and J are TRBV29-1 and TRBJ1-6; 9 nucleotides agree with TRBD1. CDR3 sequence reads: CSVEDQQGASNSPLHF. The DNA of the CDR3 is TGCAGCGTTGAAGATCAACAGGGGGCAAGTAATTCACCCCTCCACTTT.